This TCR beta chain comes out of a study of blood T cells in healthy people across ages. The authors ran a second PCR of about 7 to 11 cycles using a sample-barcoded 5' primer and a J-beta primer mix. TCRdb reprocessed the 5' RACE reads via MiXCR and lists one record per CDR3 protein. The top ten hold under 30% of the sample, which has approximately 1,700,000 distinct CDR3 sequences, 30% to 40% seen once. Sequencing was carried out using blood. This sequence originates from a human donor in good health.

The CDR3 nucleotides read TGTGCCAGTAGTTCGGGAGAGGATCGGGGACAAGAGACCCAGTACTTC. Its protein product is CASSSGEDRGQETQYF. The chain links TRBV19 to TRBJ2-5; TRBD2 is a possible D gene (6 bases). The ends were cut back, 5 bases at V and 2 bases at J, with 18 bases in the middle. This CDR3 contains 16 residues. Germline values: CDR1 LNHDA, CDR2 SQIVND (reference sequence).